The 31 T cell receptor beta chains below come from one sample, sequenced in a study of cytomegalovirus exposure and HLA in healthy donors. Produced via immunoSEQ multiplex PCR; TCRdb's table is partial and in-frame only. Of approximately 300,000 clones listed, 80% to 90% were seen once; the top ten hold about 0.8%. Sequencing input: PBMCs. Receptors were obtained from a woman in her late teens or twenties in good health and CMV-seronegative.

V usage is TRBV4-1 and J usage is TRBJ2-2; 8 bases fit TRBD1. The germline V gene encodes CDR1 MGHRA and CDR2 YSYEKL. Trimming took 4 bases from V and 6 from J; bases not matched to a gene: 10. The length of the CDR3 is 16 residues. CDR3 sequence (DNA): TGCGCCAGCAGCCTAACATCAGGGGGCAGGGCCGGGGAGCTGTTTTTT. Its protein is CASSLTSGGRAGELFF.

The chain joins TRBV9 to TRBJ2-3, with TRBD1 matching 8 bases. The CDR3 totals 15 residues. The V segment lost 2 bases and the J segment 2 bases; nucleotides outside the gene matches: 4. The germline V gene has CDR1 SGDLS and CDR2 YYNGEE. CDR3 protein: CASSVSRGLTDTQYF. Written as DNA, the CDR3 is TGTGCCAGCAGCGTTAGCAGGGGGCTCACAGATACGCAGTATTTT.

This clone came up once. DNA of the CDR3: TGTGCCAGCAGCACCCCGGGACTAGCAGACTACGAGCAGTACTTC. Its protein is CASSTPGLADYEQYF. The chain employs TRBV5-4 and TRBJ2-7, with 9 nucleotides matching TRBD2. V dropped 4 bases and J dropped 3; count of bases not matched to a gene: 8. The germline gives CDR1 SGHNT, CDR2 YYREEE (reference sequence). The CDR3 extends over 15 amino acids.

This clone showed up just a few times. V and J are TRBV5-7 and TRBJ2-7; no reliable D call. TRBV5-7 is an open reading frame whose function is uncertain. This CDR3 contains 11 residues. V lost 4 bases to trimming and J lost 2 bases, with 4 bases between them. The CDR3 DNA sequence: TGTGCCAGCAGCCACACCTACGAGCAGTACTTC. Its translation: CASSHTYEQYF.

This clone showed up just once. The chain combines TRBV6-5 with TRBJ2-1, with TRBD2 matching over 8 bases. From germline, CDR1 is MNHEY and CDR2 SVGAGI. This CDR3 is 13 amino acids long. Germline trimming cut 5 bases from V and 6 bases from J; bases unmatched to any gene: 3. DNA of the CDR3: TGTGCCAGCAGTACGGGAGGGCGCAATGAGCAGTTCTTC. This sequence encodes CASSTGGRNEQFF.

The chain joins TRBV4-3 to TRBJ2-1, with D unresolved. V shed 5 bases and J shed 7 bases, with 6 bases lying between them. In germline, CDR1 is LGHNA, CDR2 YSLEER. The CDR3 totals 11 residues. CDR3 region: CASSLSNEQFF. CDR3 DNA: TGCGCCAGCAGCTTGAGTAATGAGCAGTTCTTC.

The rearrangement links TRBV5-1 to TRBJ1-2; 8 bases agree with TRBD1. The CDR3 has 14 residues. V was pared by 2 bases and J by 4 bases, with 4 bases of the junction left unmatched. The germline CDR1 and CDR2 sequences are SGHRS and YFSETQ. The CDR3 spells CASSFDRGGYGYTF. The CDR3 nucleotides read TGCGCCAGCAGCTTCGACAGGGGAGGCTATGGCTACACCTTC.

The chain uses TRBV18 and TRBJ2-3; maybe TRBD1 (6 bases). Germline V lookup: CDR1 KGHSH, CDR2 LQKENI. Trimming took off 0 bases at V and 4 bases at J, with 14 bases between the two ends. The CDR3 extends over 16 amino acids. CDR3 amino acids: CASSPPGDRLPDTQYF. The CDR3 nucleotides read TGTGCCAGCTCACCACCTGGAGACAGGCTACCAGATACGCAGTATTTT.

The rearrangement uses TRBV19 and TRBJ1-2; TRBD1 aligns across 8 bases. Germline V CDR1 and CDR2: LNHDA, SQIVND (reference sequence). Trimming removed 7 bases from V and 7 bases from J; junction bases left unmatched: 11. The CDR3 has 14 amino acids. CDR3 loop: CASTPGQGAVGYTF. The CDR3 nucleotides read TGTGCCAGTACCCCGGGGCAGGGGGCGGTTGGCTACACCTTC.

V gene TRBV5-6 combines with J gene TRBJ2-7; tentative D call: TRBD2 (5 bases). CDR3 length: 13 amino acids. CDR1 is SGHDT, CDR2 YYEEEE, per germline. Trimming left V 4 bases short and J 3 bases short, with 11 bases between. This CDR3 reads CASSPTRFYEQYF. The CDR3 nucleotides are TGTGCCAGCAGCCCCACTAGGTTCTACGAGCAGTACTTC. Filled out from reference TRBV5-6 and TRBJ2-7, the complete variable domain reads DAGVTQSPTHLIKTRGQQVTLRCSPKSGHDTVSWYQQALGQGPQFIFQYYEEEERQRGNFPDRFSGHQFPNYSSELNVNALLLGDSALYLCASSPTRFYEQYFGPGTRLTVT.

The J gene is TRBJ2-1, the V gene TRBV4-1; 9 nucleotides align to TRBD2. After removal of 2 bases from V and 7 bases from J, the junction contained 9 bases not matched to a gene. The CDR3 extends over 16 amino acids. Germline-derived CDR1 and CDR2 are MGHRA and YSYEKL. The CDR3: CASSQPTSGRGNEQFF. CDR3 coding DNA: TGCGCCAGCAGCCAACCTACTAGCGGGCGTGGGAATGAGCAGTTCTTC.

The CDR3 DNA reads as TGTGCCAGCAGCCCAAGGACAGCCCCGAACACTGAAGCTTTCTTT. Translating it yields CASSPRTAPNTEAFF. The rearrangement uses TRBV6-5 and TRBJ1-1, with TRBD1 as a possible D gene (6 bases). V lost 6 bases and J 1 base, leaving 15 bases between the germline ends. The CDR3 is 15 amino acids. Germline CDR1 MNHEY, CDR2 SVGAGI.

V and J are TRBV2 and TRBJ2-5, with a possible D match to TRBD2 (6 bases). Trimming took off 8 bases at V and 1 base at J, with 11 bases between the two ends. The CDR3 contains 13 residues. Per the germline V gene, CDR1 is SNHLY and CDR2 is FYNNEI. The CDR3 sequence: CASSDSGQETQYF. DNA for the CDR3: TGTGCCAGCTCGGATAGCGGCCAAGAGACCCAGTACTTC.

The rearrangement links TRBV7-2 to TRBJ2-7; TRBD1 matches 10 bases. With 4 bases clipped from V and 7 bases from J, the junction kept 7 bases outside the gene matches. The CDR3 consists of 14 residues. Germline V gene lookup returns CDR1 SGHTA and CDR2 FQGNSA. CDR3 nucleotides: TGTGCCAGCAGCTCGGGACAGGGGATGGGGGAGCAGTACTTC. Translation gives CASSSGQGMGEQYF.

The chain links TRBV18 to TRBJ2-7; tentatively, D is TRBD1 (5 bases). This CDR3 comprises 13 residues. CDR1 and CDR2 from the germline V gene are KGHSH and LQKENI. Trimming removed 4 bases from V and 6 bases from J, with 13 bases in between. The CDR3 reads CASSREQELEQYF. For the CDR3, the DNA is TGTGCCAGCTCACGAGAACAGGAACTCGAGCAGTACTTC.

V gene TRBV28 combines with J gene TRBJ2-2; a possible D gene is TRBD2 (6 bases). In germline, CDR1 is MDHEN, CDR2 SYDVKM. V lost 5 bases and J 3 bases, leaving 13 bases between the germline ends. The CDR3 is 15 residues long. For the CDR3, the DNA is TGTGCCAGCAGTCCCCCGGCGGGGTACACCGGGGAGCTGTTTTTT. Amino acid sequence: CASSPPAGYTGELFF.

The chain carries TRBV14 and TRBJ2-1; TRBD2 agrees at 7 bases. The CDR3 covers 16 residues. V was pared by 2 bases and J by 15 bases, with 19 bases of the junction left unmatched. Germline V gene data show CDR1 as SGHDN and CDR2 as FVKESK. The CDR3 spells CASSQTRTSRRAKLFF. CDR3 DNA: TGTGCCAGCAGCCAAACCCGGACTAGTAGGCGAGCGAAACTGTTCTTC.

The V call is TRBV29-1, the J call TRBJ2-7, with D possibly matching TRBD2 (5 bases). Germline V gives CDR1 SQVTM, CDR2 ANQGSEA. There are 14 residues in the CDR3. With 3 bases removed from V and 4 bases from J, the gap between germline ends came to 16 bases. The CDR3 loop reads CSVEGEGTSYEQYF. The CDR3 bases are TGCAGCGTTGAGGGAGAGGGCACCTCGTACGAGCAGTACTTC.

DNA of the CDR3: TGTGCCAGCAGTGAATCCAGGGGCCTCCAAGAGACCCAGTACTTC. This translates into CASSESRGLQETQYF. The chain recombines TRBV6-1 with TRBJ2-5, with TRBD1 as a possible D gene (6 bases). Per germline, CDR1 MNHNS and CDR2 SASEGT. CDR3 size: 15 residues. The V gene lost 2 bases and the J gene lost 1 base, with 11 bases spanning the gap.

The rearrangement joins TRBV5-6 to TRBJ1-4; a weak D match, TRBD1 (5 bases). The CDR3 is 13 residues long. V was cut by 2 bases and J by 8 bases, with 10 bases left in between. CDR1 is SGHDT and CDR2 is YYEEEE in the germline V gene. The CDR3 protein is CASSLTGLEKLFF. The CDR3 DNA reads TGTGCCAGCAGCTTAACAGGTTTGGAAAAACTGTTTTTT.

The V and J genes are TRBV2 and TRBJ1-5, with D possibly TRBD1 on 5 matching bases. The V end lost 2 bases, the J end lost 4 bases, and 12 bases lay between the germline ends. There are 15 residues in the CDR3. Germline V lookup: CDR1 SNHLY, CDR2 FYNNEI. The CDR3: CASSEFAGGNQPQHF. DNA of the CDR3: TGTGCCAGCAGTGAATTCGCCGGGGGGAATCAGCCCCAGCATTTT.

The chain has TRBV5-1 and TRBJ1-4, with 8 bases matching TRBD1. From germline, CDR1 is SGHRS and CDR2 YFSETQ. This CDR3 has 17 amino acids. V shed 3 bases, J shed 0 bases, and the junction held 7 bases outside the gene matches. The CDR3 DNA reads TGCGCCAGCAGCTCAGGGGGCGCGGTGGCAACTAATGAAAAACTGTTTTTT. Protein product: CASSSGGAVATNEKLFF.

V and J are TRBV28 and TRBJ2-7; 11 nucleotides match TRBD2. This CDR3 comprises 17 residues. Germline CDR1 reads MDHEN; CDR2 reads SYDVKM. The junction had 11 bases not matched to a gene; V was cut back by 6 bases and J by 1 base. In DNA form, the CDR3 reads TGTGCCAGCAGCTCGGTCCCGGGACTAGCGGAATCCTACGAGCAGTACTTC. Protein sequence: CASSSVPGLAESYEQYF.

The V and J genes are TRBV7-7 and TRBJ2-7; D might be TRBD1 (5 bases). V was clipped by 5 bases and J by 6 bases, with 17 bases between them. The CDR3 covers 14 residues. The V gene's germline CDR1 is SSHAT and CDR2 FNYEAQ (reference sequence). CDR3 in amino acids: CASSVSRSGSEQYF. CDR3 DNA: TGTGCCAGCAGCGTATCGAGGTCAGGGTCCGAGCAGTACTTC.

V and J are TRBV27 and TRBJ2-1; tentative D call: TRBD2 (6 bases). Germline CDR1 MNHEY, CDR2 SMNVEV (reference sequence). The ends were cut back, 5 bases at V and 5 bases at J, with 16 bases in the middle. The CDR3 sequence is 15 residues long. The CDR3 protein is CASSPLSPSDNEQFF. CDR3 DNA sequence: TGTGCCAGCAGTCCACTTTCGCCTAGCGACAATGAGCAGTTCTTC.

This clone has more than one count but fewer than ten. V and J are TRBV27 and TRBJ2-7, with 10 positions matching TRBD2. The J segment lost 6 bases and the V segment lost 0 bases, leaving 14 bases of the junction unmatched. Germline V gives CDR1 MNHEY, CDR2 SMNVEV (reference sequence). The CDR3 length is 18 residues. The CDR3 bases are TGTGCCAGCAGTTTATCACCGGGAGCGGGAGGGCCGGGGCTCGAGCAGTACTTC. Translation: CASSLSPGAGGPGLEQYF.

This sequence joins TRBV5-6 and TRBJ2-1, with 9 bases matching TRBD1. This CDR3 has 17 amino acids. V gave up 6 bases and J gave up 4 bases; unmatched junction bases: 14. The germline V gene encodes CDR1 SGHDT and CDR2 YYEEEE. For the CDR3, the DNA is TGTGCCAGCACGGGGGGAACCGGGACAGGGCTGTACAATGAGCAGTTCTTC. Its protein is CASTGGTGTGLYNEQFF. Supplemented by reference TRBV5-6 and TRBJ2-1, the full variable domain reads DAGVTQSPTHLIKTRGQQVTLRCSPKSGHDTVSWYQQALGQGPQFIFQYYEEEERQRGNFPDRFSGHQFPNYSSELNVNALLLGDSALYLCASTGGTGTGLYNEQFFGPGTRLTVL.

This clone was observed a handful of times. The gene calls are TRBV7-2 and TRBJ2-3, with D maybe TRBD2 (5 bases). The length of the CDR3 is 14 residues. Germline CDR1 and CDR2: SGHTA and FQGNSA. Trimming removed 8 bases at V and 4 bases at J, with 16 bases between. CDR3: CASLSGKLSDTQYF. DNA for the CDR3: TGTGCCAGCCTATCGGGAAAACTCTCAGATACGCAGTATTTT.

The rearrangement joins TRBV20-1 to TRBJ2-7; D unclear. Germline V CDR1 and CDR2: DFQATT, SNEGSKA (reference sequence). This CDR3 has 11 residues. V was pared by 5 bases and J by 0 bases, with 5 bases between. The CDR3 region has the DNA TGCAGTGCTCCGAGCTCCTACGAGCAGTACTTC. Its protein is CSAPSSYEQYF.

This chain connects TRBV5-1 to TRBJ2-7; 9 positions match TRBD1. Germline trimming cut 4 bases from V and 3 bases from J; bases unmatched to any gene: 5. There are 14 residues in the CDR3. Germline CDR1 reads SGHRS; CDR2 reads YFSETQ. The CDR3 region is CASSLGTGHYEQYF. Written as DNA, the CDR3 is TGCGCCAGCAGCCTCGGGACAGGGCACTACGAGCAGTACTTC.

V is TRBV27 and J is TRBJ1-2, with TRBD1 matching 7 bases. The germline V gene encodes CDR1 MNHEY and CDR2 SMNVEV (reference sequence). The CDR3 loop spans 15 amino acids. J lost 5 bases, V lost 5 bases, and 11 bases had no gene match. The CDR3 loop is CASSPYGTAEYGYTF. For the CDR3, the DNA is TGTGCCAGCAGTCCATACGGGACAGCGGAATATGGCTACACCTTC.